This TCR beta chain was sequenced in a study of CD8 T cells in Susac syndrome. An amount of RNA that ranged from roughly 0.45 to 1 ug was reverse transcribed with random hexamers. Amplification of TCR beta CDR3 was carried out by immunoSEQ multiplex PCR, which covered 54 Vbeta and 13 Jbeta segments. MiXCR was run by TCRdb on the immunoSEQ multiplex PCR reads, yielding one entry per CDR3 protein. The table includes 130,000 or so distinct CDR3 sequences, around 94% detected once. The CDR3 has 16 residues. The V segment lost 1 base and the J segment 8 bases; nucleotides outside the gene matches: 7. Germline V gene data show CDR1 as LGHDT and CDR2 as YNNKEL (reference sequence). The authors carried out high-throughput sequencing of TCR beta. They applied it to CD8+ and CD4+ T cells obtained from blood. While CD8+ and CD4+ T cells were isolated negatively, TEMRA cells were enriched by FACS.

This TCR was sampled from a human donor in good health. This sequence joins TRBV3-1 and TRBJ2-1; 11 bases align to TRBD1. The sample comprised CD4+ T cells from PBMCs. The CDR3 protein is CASSQGPGTGGYEQFF. In nucleotides, the CDR3 is TGTGCCAGCAGCCAAGGTCCCGGGACAGGGGGATATGAGCAGTTCTTC.